This T cell receptor (beta chain) was captured in a study of control samples from healthy donors and cancer patients. In germline, CDR1 is SGHRS, CDR2 YFSETQ. There are 16 residues in the CDR3. Trimming pared 4 bases from V and 2 bases from J, leaving 18 bases between. TCRdb keeps only in-frame clones here, not all; method: immunoSEQ multiplex PCR. The sample has about 70,000 clones, about 94% seen once. The origin of this receptor is a woman aged 25 to 39 in good health. V gene TRBV5-1 combines with J gene TRBJ1-2, with D uncertain. The source material was blood. This CDR3 reads CASSPRSGLGNYGYTF. The CDR3 coding sequence is TGCGCCAGCAGCCCACGCTCGGGCCTCGGGAACTATGGCTACACCTTC.